Given below is one T cell receptor (beta chain) in context. Its antigen remains unidentified. These data originate in a study of T cell responses to AZD1222 COVID-19 vaccine. Study as a whole: Combined were second doses at about 4 or about 12 weeks.

Study-wide results and limits: Vaccination with two AZD1222 doses was followed by a rise in Spike-specific TCR breadth and depth. A mostly white British donor set with more females was recruited, and clonal diversity was possibly underestimated. Repertoires were obtained only post-peak T cell response.

Germline V gene lookup returns CDR1 SGHRS and CDR2 YFSETQ. Trimming stripped 0 bases from V and 9 bases from J, with 18 bases between. The CDR3 runs to 15 residues. Assay: immunoSEQ multiplex PCR; the TCRdb copy retains only in-frame clones and omits some. The sample lists roughly 100,000 clones, roughly 86% seen once, with approximately 1.3% in the top ten. The TCR originated in an adult in good health. The chain carries TRBV5-1 and TRBJ1-2, with D tentatively TRBD1 (5 bases). The source was peripheral blood, collected on day 0 of AZD1222 vaccination. CDR3 in DNA: TGCGCCAGCAGCTTGGAGTCCAGGGTGGGTTCTAGCTACACCTTC. Translating it yields CASSLESRVGSSYTF.